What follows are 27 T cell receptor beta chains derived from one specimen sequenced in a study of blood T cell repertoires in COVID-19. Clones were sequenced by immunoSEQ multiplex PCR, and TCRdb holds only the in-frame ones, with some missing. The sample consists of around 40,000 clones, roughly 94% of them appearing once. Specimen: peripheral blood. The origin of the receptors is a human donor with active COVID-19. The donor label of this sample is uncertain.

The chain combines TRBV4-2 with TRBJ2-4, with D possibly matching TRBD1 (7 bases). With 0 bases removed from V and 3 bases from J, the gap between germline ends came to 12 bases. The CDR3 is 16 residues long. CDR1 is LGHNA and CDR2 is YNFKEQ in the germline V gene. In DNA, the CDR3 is TGTGCCAGCAGCCAAGATGGAGGGGGCGGCAAAAACATTCAGTACTTC. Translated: CASSQDGGGGKNIQYF.

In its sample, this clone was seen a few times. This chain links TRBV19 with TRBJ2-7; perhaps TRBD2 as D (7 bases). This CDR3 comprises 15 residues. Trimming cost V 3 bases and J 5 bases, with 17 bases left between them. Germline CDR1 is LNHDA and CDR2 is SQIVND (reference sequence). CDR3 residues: CASSIAQGRDHEQYF. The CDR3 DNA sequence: TGTGCCAGTAGTATCGCTCAGGGGAGGGACCACGAGCAGTACTTC.

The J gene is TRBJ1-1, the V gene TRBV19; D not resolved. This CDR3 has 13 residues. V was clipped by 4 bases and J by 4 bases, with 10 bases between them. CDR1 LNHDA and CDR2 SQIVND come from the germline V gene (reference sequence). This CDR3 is CASSTPEGTEAFF. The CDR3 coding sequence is TGTGCCAGTAGTACGCCTGAGGGCACTGAAGCTTTCTTT.

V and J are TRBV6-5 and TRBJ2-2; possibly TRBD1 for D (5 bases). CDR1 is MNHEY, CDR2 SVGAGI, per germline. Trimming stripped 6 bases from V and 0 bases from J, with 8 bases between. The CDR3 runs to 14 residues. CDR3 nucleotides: TGTGCCAGCAGAGTGACAGCGAACACCGGGGAGCTGTTTTTT. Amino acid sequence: CASRVTANTGELFF.

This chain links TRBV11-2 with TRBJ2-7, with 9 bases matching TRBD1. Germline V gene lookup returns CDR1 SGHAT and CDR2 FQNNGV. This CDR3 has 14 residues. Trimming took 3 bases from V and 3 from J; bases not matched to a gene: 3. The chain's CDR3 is CASSFRDRDYEQYF. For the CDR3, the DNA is TGTGCCAGCAGCTTCCGGGACAGGGACTACGAGCAGTACTTC. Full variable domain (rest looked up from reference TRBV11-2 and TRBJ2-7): EAGVAQSPRYKIIEKRQSVAFWCNPISGHATLYWYQQILGQGPKLLIQFQNNGVVDDSQLPKDRFSAERLKGVDSTLKIQPAKLEDSAVYLCASSFRDRDYEQYFGPGTRLTVT.

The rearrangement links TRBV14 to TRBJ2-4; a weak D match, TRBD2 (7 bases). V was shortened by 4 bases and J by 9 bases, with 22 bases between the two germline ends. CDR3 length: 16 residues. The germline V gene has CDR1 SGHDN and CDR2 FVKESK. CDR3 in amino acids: CASSRLLGGAGGIQYF. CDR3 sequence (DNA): TGTGCCAGCAGCCGCCTCCTGGGGGGGGCTGGGGGCATTCAGTACTTC. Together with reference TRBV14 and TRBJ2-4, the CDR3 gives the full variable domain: EAGVTQFPSHSVIEKGQTVTLRCDPISGHDNLYWYRRVMGKEIKFLLHFVKESKQDESGMPNNRFLAERTGGTYSTLKVQPAELEDSGVYFCASSRLLGGAGGIQYFGAGTRLSVL.

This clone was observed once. DNA for the CDR3: TGCGCCAGCAGCTCACGCGGACAGGTCTACGAGCAGTACTTC. Translated: CASSSRGQVYEQYF. V is TRBV5-1 and J is TRBJ2-7, with 7 bases matching TRBD1. Germline V lookup: CDR1 SGHRS, CDR2 YFSETQ. CDR3 size: 14 residues. V dropped 3 bases and J dropped 3; count of bases not matched to a gene: 6.

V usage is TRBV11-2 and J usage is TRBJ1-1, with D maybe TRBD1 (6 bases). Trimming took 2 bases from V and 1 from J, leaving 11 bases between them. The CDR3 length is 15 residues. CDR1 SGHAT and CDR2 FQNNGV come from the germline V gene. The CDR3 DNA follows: TGTGCCAGCAGCTTATGGGGGCTGGCGAACACTGAAGCTTTCTTT. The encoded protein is CASSLWGLANTEAFF.

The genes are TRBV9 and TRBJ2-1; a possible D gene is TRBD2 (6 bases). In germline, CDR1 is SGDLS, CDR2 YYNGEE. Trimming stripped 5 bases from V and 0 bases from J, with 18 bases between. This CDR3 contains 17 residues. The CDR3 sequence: CASSPGLAALSYNEQFF. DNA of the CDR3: TGTGCCAGCAGTCCCGGGTTAGCGGCTCTCTCCTACAATGAGCAGTTCTTC.

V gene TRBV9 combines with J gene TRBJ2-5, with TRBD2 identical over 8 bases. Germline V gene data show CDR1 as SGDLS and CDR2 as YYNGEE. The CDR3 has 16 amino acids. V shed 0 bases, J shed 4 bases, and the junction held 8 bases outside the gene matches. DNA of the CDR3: TGTGCCAGCAGCGTAGCAGCGGGGGCCGGTGGAGAGACCCAGTACTTC. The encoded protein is CASSVAAGAGGETQYF.

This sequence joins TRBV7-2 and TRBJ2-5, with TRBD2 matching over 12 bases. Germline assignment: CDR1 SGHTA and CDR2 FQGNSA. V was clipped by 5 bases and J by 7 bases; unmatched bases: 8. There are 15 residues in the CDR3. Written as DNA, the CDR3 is TGTGCCAGCAGCACCGGACTAGCGGGAAGTGGGACCCAGTACTTC. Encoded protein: CASSTGLAGSGTQYF.

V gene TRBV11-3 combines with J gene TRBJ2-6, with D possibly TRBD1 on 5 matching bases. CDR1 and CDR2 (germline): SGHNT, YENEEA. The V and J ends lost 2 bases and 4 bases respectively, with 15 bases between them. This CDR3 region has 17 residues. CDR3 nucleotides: TGTGCCAGCAGCTTACATGGACAACTGGGCGGGGCCAACGTCCTGACTTTC. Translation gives CASSLHGQLGGANVLTF.

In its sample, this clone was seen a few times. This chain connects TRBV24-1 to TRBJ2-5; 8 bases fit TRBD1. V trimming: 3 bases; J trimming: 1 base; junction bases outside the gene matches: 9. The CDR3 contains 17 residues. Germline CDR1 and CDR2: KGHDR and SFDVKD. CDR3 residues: CATSDPLTGVGQETQYF. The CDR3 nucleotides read TGTGCCACCAGTGATCCACTGACAGGGGTTGGCCAAGAGACCCAGTACTTC.

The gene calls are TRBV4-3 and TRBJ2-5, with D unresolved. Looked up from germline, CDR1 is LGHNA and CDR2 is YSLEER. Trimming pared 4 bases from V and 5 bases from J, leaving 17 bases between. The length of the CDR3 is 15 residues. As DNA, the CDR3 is TGCGCCAGCAGCCCCTTCCCAGACGGGTTCGAGACCCAGTACTTC. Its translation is CASSPFPDGFETQYF.

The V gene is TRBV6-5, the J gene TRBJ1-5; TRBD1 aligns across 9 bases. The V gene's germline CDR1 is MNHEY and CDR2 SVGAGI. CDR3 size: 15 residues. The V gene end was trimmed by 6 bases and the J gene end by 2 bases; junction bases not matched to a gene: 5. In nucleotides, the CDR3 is TGTGCCAGCAGACCGGACAGGGGAGGCAATCAGCCCCAGCATTTT. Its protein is CASRPDRGGNQPQHF.

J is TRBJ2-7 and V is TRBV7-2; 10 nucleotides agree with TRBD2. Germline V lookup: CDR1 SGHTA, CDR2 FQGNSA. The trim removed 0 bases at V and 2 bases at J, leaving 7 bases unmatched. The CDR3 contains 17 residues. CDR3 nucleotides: TGTGCCAGCAGCTTAGCGCCTGGGCTAGCGGGAGCCTACGAGCAGTACTTC. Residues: CASSLAPGLAGAYEQYF.

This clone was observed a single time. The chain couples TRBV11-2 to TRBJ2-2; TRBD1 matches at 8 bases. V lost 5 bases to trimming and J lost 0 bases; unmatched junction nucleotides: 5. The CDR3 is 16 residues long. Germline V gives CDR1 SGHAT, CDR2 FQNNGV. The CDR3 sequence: CASSDRDRTNTGELFF. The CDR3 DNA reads TGTGCCAGCAGCGACCGGGACAGGACGAACACCGGGGAGCTGTTTTTT.

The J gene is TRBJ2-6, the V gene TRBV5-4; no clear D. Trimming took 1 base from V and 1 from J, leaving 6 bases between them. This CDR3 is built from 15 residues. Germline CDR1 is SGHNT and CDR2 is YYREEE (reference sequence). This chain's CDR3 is CASSLRDSGANVLTF. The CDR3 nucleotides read TGTGCCAGCAGCTTGCGCGATTCTGGGGCCAACGTCCTGACTTTC.

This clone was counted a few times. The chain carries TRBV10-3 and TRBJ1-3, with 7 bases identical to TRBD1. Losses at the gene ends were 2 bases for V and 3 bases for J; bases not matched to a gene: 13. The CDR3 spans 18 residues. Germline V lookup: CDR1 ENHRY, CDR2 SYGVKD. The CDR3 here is CAISEEGQNSANGNTIYF. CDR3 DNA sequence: TGTGCCATCAGTGAGGAGGGACAGAATTCGGCGAATGGAAACACCATATATTTT.

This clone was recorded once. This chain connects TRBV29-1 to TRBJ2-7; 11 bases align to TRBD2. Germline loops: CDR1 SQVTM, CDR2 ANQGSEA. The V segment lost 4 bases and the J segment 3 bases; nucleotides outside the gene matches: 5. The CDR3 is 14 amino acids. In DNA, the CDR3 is TGCAGCGTTGTCCTCGGGACTAGCGGCTACGAGCAGTACTTC. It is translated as CSVVLGTSGYEQYF.

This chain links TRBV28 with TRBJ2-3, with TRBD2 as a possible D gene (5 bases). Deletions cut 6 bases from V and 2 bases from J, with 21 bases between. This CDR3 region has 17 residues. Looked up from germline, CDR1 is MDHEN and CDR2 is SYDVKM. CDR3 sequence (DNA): TGTGCCAGCAGCAACCTGAGGTCGGAGGAGCCCACAGATACGCAGTATTTT. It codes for CASSNLRSEEPTDTQYF.

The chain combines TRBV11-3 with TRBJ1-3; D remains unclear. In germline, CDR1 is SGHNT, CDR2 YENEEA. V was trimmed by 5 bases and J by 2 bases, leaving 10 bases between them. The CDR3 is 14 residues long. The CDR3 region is CASSRGSPGNTIYF. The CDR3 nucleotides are TGTGCCAGCAGCCGAGGCTCCCCTGGAAACACCATATATTTT.

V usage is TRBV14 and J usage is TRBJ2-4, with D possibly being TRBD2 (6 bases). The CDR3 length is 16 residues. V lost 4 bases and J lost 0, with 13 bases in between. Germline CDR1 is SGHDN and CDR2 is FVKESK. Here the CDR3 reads CASSPGGHLAKNIQYF. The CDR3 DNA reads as TGTGCCAGCAGCCCTGGAGGGCACCTAGCCAAAAACATTCAGTACTTC.

CDR3 in amino acids: CASSFPGTPLHF. The CDR3, as DNA: TGTGCCAGCAGTTTTCCCGGGACACCCCTCCACTTT. The chain carries TRBV12-3 or TRBV12-4 and TRBJ1-6; D uncertain. The CDR3 is 12 residues long. V was shortened by 3 bases and J by 11 bases, with 8 bases between the two germline ends.

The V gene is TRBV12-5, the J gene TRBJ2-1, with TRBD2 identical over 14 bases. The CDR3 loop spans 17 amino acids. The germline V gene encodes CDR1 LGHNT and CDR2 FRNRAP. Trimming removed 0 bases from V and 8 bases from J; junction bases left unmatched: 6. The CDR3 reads CASGLVGLAGGAYEQFF. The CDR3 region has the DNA TGTGCTAGTGGTTTGGTAGGACTAGCGGGAGGTGCGTATGAGCAGTTCTTC.

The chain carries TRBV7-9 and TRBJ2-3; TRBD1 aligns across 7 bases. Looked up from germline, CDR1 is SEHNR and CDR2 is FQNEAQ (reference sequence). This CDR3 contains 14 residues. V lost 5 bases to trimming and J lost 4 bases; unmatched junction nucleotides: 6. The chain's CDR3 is CASSPRQGADTQYF. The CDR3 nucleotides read TGTGCCAGCAGCCCCAGACAGGGTGCAGATACGCAGTATTTT.

The CDR3 DNA follows: TGTGCCAGCAGCGGGGCAGGGGGCTTTCAAGAGACCCAGTACTTC. This gives the protein CASSGAGGFQETQYF. The rearrangement joins TRBV9 to TRBJ2-5, with 8 bases fitting TRBD1. The CDR3 is 15 residues long. Germline trimming cut 3 bases from V and 2 bases from J; bases unmatched to any gene: 6. CDR1 is SGDLS and CDR2 is YYNGEE in the germline V gene.